A single sample is the source of the 30 T cell receptor beta chains below, sequenced in a study of cytomegalovirus exposure and HLA in healthy donors listed by TCRdb under 2017. The protocol used for the library was the immunoSEQ multiplex PCR assay. The multiplex PCR relied on a mix of 60 forward primers for TCR Vbeta segments and 13 reverse primers for TCR Jbeta segments. TCRdb obtained this table from immuneACCESS and retained in-frame rearrangements with V and J assigned. These tables miss some clones; where compared with another copy, unresolved V genes account for less than half of the shortfall, and the remainder is unexplained. For this sample there are roughly 110,000 clones; around 74% appear just once. The biggest ten clones account for less than 15% of the sample. The sequencing input was PBMCs. The receptors stem from a middle-aged woman in good health and CMV-seropositive.

The V gene is TRBV5-8, the J gene TRBJ1-6, with 7 bases that match TRBD1. The CDR3 loop spans 19 amino acids. Germline V gene sequence: CDR1 SGHTS, CDR2 YDEGEE. V shed 3 bases, J shed 0 bases, and the junction held 12 bases outside the gene matches. The DNA of the CDR3 is TGTGCCAGCAGCTCGTTTATGGACAGGCCAAGCTCCTATAATTCACCCCTCCACTTT. It encodes CASSSFMDRPSSYNSPLHF.

The chain combines TRBV19 with TRBJ1-6; D is unresolved. Trimming pared 5 bases from V and 7 bases from J, leaving 21 bases between. Per germline, CDR1 LNHDA and CDR2 SQIVND (reference sequence). The CDR3 contains 17 residues. In DNA, the CDR3 is TGTGCCAGTAGTCCGTCGGGATTGACCGGTGGGAATTCACCCCTCCACTTT. Translated: CASSPSGLTGGNSPLHF.

The chain links TRBV7-9 to TRBJ2-5; the match to TRBD1 covers 11 bases. There are 15 residues in the CDR3. Germline lookup yields CDR1 SEHNR and CDR2 FQNEAQ (reference sequence). V gave up 1 base and J gave up 4 bases; unmatched junction bases: 2. CDR3 sequence reads: CASSLGTGGTETQYF. The CDR3 DNA sequence: TGTGCCAGCAGCTTAGGGACAGGGGGCACAGAGACCCAGTACTTC.

V is TRBV5-3 and J is TRBJ1-1; perhaps TRBD1 as D (5 bases). TRBV5-3 is an ORF, with its function uncertain. There are 16 residues in the CDR3. Trimming took 8 bases from V and 5 from J, leaving 25 bases between them. CDR3 nucleotide sequence: TGTGCCAGTAGAGATTCGATTGGACACCTCGGGACTGAAGCTTTCTTT. Translating it yields CASRDSIGHLGTEAFF.

This clone came up once. The gene calls are TRBV30 and TRBJ1-5; weak D call: TRBD1 (5 bases). The CDR3 has 14 residues. Germline V gene sequence: CDR1 GTSNPN, CDR2 SVGIG (reference sequence). With 3 bases removed from V and 3 bases from J, the gap between germline ends came to 12 bases. Here the CDR3 reads CAWSLGHLNQPQHF. In nucleotides, the CDR3 is TGTGCCTGGAGCCTAGGACACCTCAATCAGCCCCAGCATTTT.

The chain has TRBV5-4 and TRBJ2-2, with D possibly matching TRBD2 (6 bases). Deletions cut 4 bases from V and 11 bases from J, with 12 bases between. CDR1 and CDR2 (germline): SGHNT, YYREEE (reference sequence). CDR3 size: 12 residues. The CDR3 here is CASSPRRGELFF. For the CDR3, the DNA is TGTGCCAGCAGCCCCCGGAGGGGCGAGCTGTTTTTT.

This clone came up a few times. This chain connects TRBV29-1 to TRBJ2-7; D is perhaps TRBD1 (6 bases). The CDR3 spans 12 residues. Germline assignment: CDR1 SQVTM and CDR2 ANQGSEA. V lost 7 bases to trimming and J lost 3 bases, with 13 bases between them. The CDR3 DNA reads TGCAGCGCCCTGGGACACGGCTACGAGCAGTACTTC. Translated: CSALGHGYEQYF.

This sequence joins TRBV29-1 and TRBJ1-2; 7 nucleotides agree with TRBD1. J gave up 7 bases and V 4 bases, and 6 bases lay outside the gene matches. In germline, CDR1 is SQVTM, CDR2 ANQGSEA. The CDR3 is 12 amino acids. For the CDR3, the DNA is TGCAGCGTTGTTCCAGGGGGAGGTGGCTACACCTTC. Its protein product is CSVVPGGGGYTF.

The chain links TRBV7-8 to TRBJ2-2; 9 bases fit TRBD1. V dropped 4 bases and J dropped 4; count of bases not matched to a gene: 1. CDR3 size: 14 residues. The germline V gene has CDR1 SGHVS and CDR2 FQNEAQ. CDR3 amino acids: CASSWDRVTGELFF. As DNA, the CDR3 is TGTGCCAGCAGCTGGGACAGGGTCACCGGGGAGCTGTTTTTT.

CDR3 region: CASSLPTLQSLQSGLSYEQYF. CDR3 DNA sequence: TGCGCCAGCAGTCTCCCCACCCTACAAAGCCTACAAAGCGGGCTCTCCTACGAGCAGTACTTC. The V gene is TRBV23-1, the J gene TRBJ2-7; D possibly corresponds to TRBD2 (6 bases). TRBV23-1 is an open reading frame, and its role is uncertain. The CDR3 sequence is 21 residues long. The V end was cut by 4 bases, the J end by 0 bases, with 31 bases between.

This clone was seen more than once but under ten times. The V call is TRBV5-6, the J call TRBJ2-5; the D gene is possibly TRBD2 (6 bases). V lost 2 bases and J 5 bases, leaving 16 bases between the germline ends. The CDR3 runs 15 residues. Germline CDR1 reads SGHDT; CDR2 reads YYEEEE. The CDR3 DNA is TGTGCCAGCAGCTTAAGAGGAGGGAGTAGGGAGACCCAGTACTTC. It encodes CASSLRGGSRETQYF.

The chain joins TRBV29-1 to TRBJ2-5, with D perhaps matching TRBD1 (7 bases). In germline, CDR1 is SQVTM, CDR2 ANQGSEA. The CDR3 contains 15 residues. V was cut by 6 bases and J by 2 bases, with 19 bases left in between. In nucleotides, the CDR3 is TGCAGCGTGCAGGAGGGGACAGAGATTCAAGAGACCCAGTACTTC. Translation gives CSVQEGTEIQETQYF.

The chain recombines TRBV6-5 with TRBJ1-1; tentative D call: TRBD1 (5 bases). There are 14 residues in the CDR3. The germline V gene has CDR1 MNHEY and CDR2 SVGAGI. Between the trimmed V and J ends, which lost 4 bases and 2 bases, there was a span of 11 bases. The CDR3, as DNA: TGTGCCAGCAGTTTCTCCAGGGTCAACACTGAAGCTTTCTTT. It codes for CASSFSRVNTEAFF.

The rearrangement joins TRBV30 to TRBJ2-1, with TRBD2 as a possible D gene (5 bases). CDR1 and CDR2 from the germline V gene are GTSNPN and SVGIG (reference sequence). CDR3 length equals 15 residues. V was cut by 5 bases and J by 3 bases, with 17 bases left in between. Here the CDR3 DNA reads TGTGCCTGGCGGCCCAAGCGGACTTTCTACAATGAGCAGTTCTTC. This sequence encodes CAWRPKRTFYNEQFF.

The chain couples TRBV5-1 to TRBJ1-3; 9 bases fit TRBD1. The CDR3 sequence is 16 residues long. In germline, CDR1 is SGHRS, CDR2 YFSETQ. V shed 4 bases and J 2 bases; nucleotides not matched to a gene: 7. The CDR3 spells CASSRPGTGTGNTIYF. The CDR3 DNA sequence: TGCGCCAGCAGCCGTCCCGGGACAGGGACTGGAAACACCATATATTTT.

A single count supports this clone. The chain recombines TRBV7-2 with TRBJ1-1; TRBD1 might be the D (5 bases). The CDR3 has 12 residues. With 1 base removed from V and 8 bases from J, the gap between germline ends came to 8 bases. In germline, CDR1 is SGHTA, CDR2 FQGNSA. The CDR3 DNA reads as TGTGCCAGCAGCTTAGTCAACAGGGAAGCTTTCTTT. Residues: CASSLVNREAFF.

The chain combines TRBV7-3 with TRBJ1-2, with TRBD1 matching 7 bases. The length of the CDR3 is 16 residues. Germline trimming cut 5 bases from V and 5 bases from J; bases unmatched to any gene: 14. Germline V gene sequence: CDR1 SGHTA, CDR2 FQGTGA. The DNA of the CDR3 is TGTGCCAGCAGCCCTCACTCGGGACAGCTCGGGTATGGCTACACCTTC. Translation: CASSPHSGQLGYGYTF.

The V gene is TRBV6-1, the J gene TRBJ1-5, with a possible D match to TRBD1 (5 bases). V lost 5 bases and J lost 3, with 11 bases in between. Germline loops: CDR1 MNHNS, CDR2 SASEGT. This CDR3 has 14 amino acids. Here the CDR3 DNA reads TGTGCCAGCAGTACAGGCAGCTTCAATCAGCCCCAGCATTTT. Translation gives CASSTGSFNQPQHF.

Turning to this clone: The junction does not match germline at one end; this may be a read error. The rearrangement uses TRBV27 and TRBJ1-5, with D tentatively TRBD1 (6 bases). The CDR3 totals 14 residues. The germline V gene encodes CDR1 MNHEY and CDR2 SMNVEV (reference sequence). The CDR3 sequence: CVSNSRGWGQPQHF. Written as DNA, the CDR3 is TGTGTCAGCAACTCCAGGGGATGGGGACAGCCCCAGCATTTT.

This chain links TRBV9 with TRBJ2-2; no definite D call. Per the germline V gene, CDR1 is SGDLS and CDR2 is YYNGEE. CDR3 length: 13 amino acids. Deletions cut 3 bases from V and 4 bases from J, with 7 bases between. CDR3 region: CASSATVTGELFF. CDR3 coding DNA: TGTGCCAGCAGCGCCACAGTCACCGGGGAGCTGTTTTTT.

The rearrangement uses TRBV6-5 and TRBJ1-2; tentatively, D is TRBD1 (6 bases). The length of the CDR3 is 15 residues. V was clipped by 6 bases and J by 13 bases, with 27 bases between them. Germline CDR1 MNHEY, CDR2 SVGAGI. The CDR3 nucleotides are TGTGCCAGCAGGTCCCTGGGGGCTAGCGGGCCGAGAGGCACCTTC. Translated, it gives CASRSLGASGPRGTF.

The CDR3 sequence: CASSGAGRIRDTIYF. CDR3 nucleotides: TGTGCCAGCAGTGGTGCAGGCCGAATCAGGGACACCATATATTTT. The chain uses TRBV6-1 and TRBJ1-3; a weak D match, TRBD1 (5 bases). CDR3 length: 15 amino acids. The V end was cut by 4 bases, the J end by 8 bases, with 18 bases between. Germline values: CDR1 MNHNS, CDR2 SASEGT.

CDR3 nucleotides: TGTGCCTGGAGGGGGACAGACTTTACCCACTTT. This translates into CAWRGTDFTHF. The J gene is TRBJ1-6, the V gene TRBV30, with 7 bases fitting TRBD1. This CDR3 contains 11 residues. With 3 bases clipped from V and 18 bases from J, the junction kept 8 bases outside the gene matches. Looked up from germline, CDR1 is GTSNPN and CDR2 is SVGIG (reference sequence).

The chain combines TRBV11-2 with TRBJ1-4; no definite D call. This CDR3 region has 15 residues. Trimming took 1 base from V and 10 from J, leaving 16 bases between them. Per germline, CDR1 SGHAT and CDR2 FQNNGV. This chain's CDR3 is CASSLAGGVGGKLFF. DNA for the CDR3: TGTGCCAGCAGCTTAGCGGGCGGGGTTGGCGGAAAACTGTTTTTT.

The V gene is TRBV15, the J gene TRBJ1-5, with D unclear. The CDR3 spans 13 residues. V shed 6 bases and J shed 5 bases, with 11 bases lying between them. Germline CDR1 reads LNHNV; CDR2 reads YYDKDF (reference sequence). The CDR3 DNA reads TGTGCCACCAGTTCGGGTCTCTATCAGCCCCAGCATTTT. Translating gives CATSSGLYQPQHF.

With respect to this clone: The junction does not match germline at one end; this may be a read error. The rearrangement links TRBV7-9 to TRBJ2-3; D is perhaps TRBD1 (6 bases). CDR1 is SEHNR and CDR2 is FQNEAQ in the germline V gene (reference sequence). The CDR3 spans 12 residues. The CDR3 loop is CSSSFTGDTQYF. CDR3 nucleotide sequence: TGTTCCAGCAGCTTCACAGGGGATACGCAGTATTTT.

The chain carries TRBV11-3 and TRBJ2-2, with 8 nucleotides matching TRBD1. V shed 6 bases and J 1 base; nucleotides not matched to a gene: 7. The germline CDR1 and CDR2 sequences are SGHNT and YENEEA. The CDR3 is made up of 16 amino acids. CDR3 protein: CASRLTGTGNTGELFF. The DNA for the CDR3 is TGTGCCAGCAGACTTACCGGGACAGGGAACACCGGGGAGCTGTTTTTT.

The V gene is TRBV4-1, the J gene TRBJ2-2; 8 positions agree with TRBD1. CDR3 length equals 17 residues. V lost 2 bases to trimming and J lost 3 bases; unmatched junction nucleotides: 8. From germline, CDR1 is MGHRA and CDR2 YSYEKL. The CDR3 loop is CASSQSSTGGYTGELFF. CDR3 nucleotide sequence: TGCGCCAGCAGCCAAAGCTCAACAGGGGGGTACACCGGGGAGCTGTTTTTT.

The chain uses TRBV7-6 and TRBJ1-1, with D unclear. V lost 8 bases and J 1 base, leaving 14 bases between the germline ends. CDR1 is SGHVS and CDR2 is FNYEAQ in the germline V gene. The CDR3 loop spans 14 amino acids. For the CDR3, the DNA is TGTGCCAGCGGACGGACGGAGGGGAACACTGAAGCTTTCTTT. This codes for CASGRTEGNTEAFF.

Only a few counts were recorded for this clone. The chain combines TRBV6-1 with TRBJ2-5; 8 nucleotides match TRBD2. CDR1 and CDR2 from the germline V gene are MNHNS and SASEGT. CDR3 length: 16 amino acids. J was trimmed by 2 bases and V by 1 base; bases with no gene match: 6. CDR3 nucleotides: TGTGCCAGCAGTGAAGTAAGCGGGGGTCCACAAGAGACCCAGTACTTC. This codes for CASSEVSGGPQETQYF.